At least ten counts were recorded for the clone carrying this T cell receptor (beta chain). Antigen: not known. This CDR3 is built from 14 residues. V shed 4 bases, J shed 2 bases, and the junction held 5 bases outside the gene matches. Per the germline V gene, CDR1 is SGHRS and CDR2 is YFSETQ. The data originate from a study of T cells in Graves' hyperthyroidism and ophthalmopathy. Exclusions: uncontrolled infection, other autoimmune disease, pregnancy, lactation. Thyroid ultrasound and orbital computed tomography, with clinical symptoms and serum thyroxine and TRAb, informed diagnoses. Amplified regions were TCR beta CDR3 sequences from RNA transcripts. A first-round RT-PCR of the TCR CDR3 used the HTBI primer set. TCRdb analysed the multiplex PCR reads with MiXCR anew, one entry per CDR3 protein. The sample shows 450,000 to 700,000 distinct CDR3 sequences, roughly 50% of them seen only once. Whole-study results and caveats: With a median lead of 6.5 months before onset, the model predicted ophthalmopathy. A 13 V-J signature model discriminated ophthalmopathy versus stable hyperthyroidism.

The rearrangement links TRBV5-1 to TRBJ2-5, with 7 bases that match TRBD1. The sample consisted of peripheral blood or thyroid tissue (not recorded which). This sequence was found in an adult woman with Graves' disease, either hyperthyroidism or ophthalmopathy (not recorded which). The DNA of the CDR3 is TGCGCCAGCAGCCCCGGACAGGAACAAGAGACCCAGTACTTC. Amino acid sequence: CASSPGQEQETQYF.